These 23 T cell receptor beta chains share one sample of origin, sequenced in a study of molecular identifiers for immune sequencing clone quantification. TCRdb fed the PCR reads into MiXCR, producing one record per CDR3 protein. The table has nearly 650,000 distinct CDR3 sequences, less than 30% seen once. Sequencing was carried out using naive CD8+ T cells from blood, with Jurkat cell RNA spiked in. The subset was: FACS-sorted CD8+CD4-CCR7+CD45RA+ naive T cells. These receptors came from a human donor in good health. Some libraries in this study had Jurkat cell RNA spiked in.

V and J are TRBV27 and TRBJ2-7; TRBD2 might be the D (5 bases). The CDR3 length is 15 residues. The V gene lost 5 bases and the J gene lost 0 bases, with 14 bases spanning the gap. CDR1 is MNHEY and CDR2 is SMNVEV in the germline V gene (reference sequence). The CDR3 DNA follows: TGTGCCAGCAGTCAAGCGGTCCAGAGCTCCTACGAGCAGTACTTC. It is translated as CASSQAVQSSYEQYF.

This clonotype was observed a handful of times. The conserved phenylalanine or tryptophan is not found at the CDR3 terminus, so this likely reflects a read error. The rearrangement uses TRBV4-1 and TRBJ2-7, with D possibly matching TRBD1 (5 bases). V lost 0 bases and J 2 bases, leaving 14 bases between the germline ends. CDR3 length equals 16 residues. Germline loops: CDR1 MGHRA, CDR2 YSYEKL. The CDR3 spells CASSQEWGSPPYEQYS. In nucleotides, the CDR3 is TGCGCCAGCAGCCAAGAGTGGGGCAGCCCCCCCTACGAGCAGTACTCC.

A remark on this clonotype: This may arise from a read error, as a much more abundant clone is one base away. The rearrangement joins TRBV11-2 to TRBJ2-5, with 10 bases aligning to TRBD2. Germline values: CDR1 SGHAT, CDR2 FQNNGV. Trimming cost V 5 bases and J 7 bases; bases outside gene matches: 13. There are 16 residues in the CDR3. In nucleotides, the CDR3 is TGTGCCAGCAGCCATGAATACGGACTAGCGGCTGCGACCCAGTACTTC. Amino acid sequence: CASSHEYGLAAATQYF.

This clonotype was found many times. The CDR3 loop is CASSQAGRGLTDTQYF. CDR3 coding DNA: TGCGCCAGCAGCCAAGCAGGCCGCGGCCTTACGGATACGCAGTATTTT. The chain links TRBV4-3 to TRBJ2-3; D not resolved. CDR3 length equals 16 residues. Germline-derived CDR1 and CDR2 are LGHNA and YSLEER. Trimming took 1 base from V and 6 from J, leaving 17 bases between them.

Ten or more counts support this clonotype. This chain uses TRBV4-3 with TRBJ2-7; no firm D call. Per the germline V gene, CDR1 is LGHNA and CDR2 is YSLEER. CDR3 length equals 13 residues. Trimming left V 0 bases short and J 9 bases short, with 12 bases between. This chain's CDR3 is CASSQESPATQYF. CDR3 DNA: TGCGCCAGCAGCCAAGAGTCCCCCGCCACGCAGTACTTC.

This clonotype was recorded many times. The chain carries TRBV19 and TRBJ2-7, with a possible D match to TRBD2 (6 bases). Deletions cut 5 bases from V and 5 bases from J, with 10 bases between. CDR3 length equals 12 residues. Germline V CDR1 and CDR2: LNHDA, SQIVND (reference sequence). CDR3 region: CASSFAGNEQYF. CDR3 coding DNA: TGTGCCAGTAGTTTCGCGGGGAACGAGCAGTACTTC.

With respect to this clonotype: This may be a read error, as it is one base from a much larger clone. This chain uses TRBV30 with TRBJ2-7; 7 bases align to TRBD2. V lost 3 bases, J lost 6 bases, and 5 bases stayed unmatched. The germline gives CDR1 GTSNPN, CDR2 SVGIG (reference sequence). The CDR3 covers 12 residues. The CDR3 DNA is TGTGCCTGGAGCCAATGGGAGGGCGAGCAGTACTTC. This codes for CAWSQWEGEQYF.

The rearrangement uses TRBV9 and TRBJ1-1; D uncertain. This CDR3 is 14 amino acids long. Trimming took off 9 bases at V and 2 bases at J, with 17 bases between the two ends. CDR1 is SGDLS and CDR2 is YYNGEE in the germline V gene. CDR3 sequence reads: CANNPDGPNTEAFF. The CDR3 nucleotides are TGTGCCAACAACCCAGATGGCCCAAACACTGAAGCTTTCTTT.

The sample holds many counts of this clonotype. The CDR3 DNA sequence: TGTGCCAGCAGCAGACAGGGTATTAGCACAGATACGCAGTATTTT. This sequence encodes CASSRQGISTDTQYF. This chain links TRBV7-9 with TRBJ2-3; 7 bases match TRBD1. Trimming cost V 5 bases and J 0 bases; bases outside gene matches: 5. The CDR3 runs 15 residues. CDR1 SEHNR and CDR2 FQNEAQ come from the germline V gene (reference sequence).

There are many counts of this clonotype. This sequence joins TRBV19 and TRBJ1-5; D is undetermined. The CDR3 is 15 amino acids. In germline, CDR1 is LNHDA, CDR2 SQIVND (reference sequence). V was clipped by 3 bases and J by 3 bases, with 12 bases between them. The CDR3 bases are TGTGCCAGTAGTATTCGGCAGGCGACCAATCAGCCCCAGCATTTT. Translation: CASSIRQATNQPQHF. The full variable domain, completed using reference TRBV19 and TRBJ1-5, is DGGITQSPKYLFRKEGQNVTLSCEQNLNHDAMYWYRQDPGQGLRLIYYSQIVNDFQKGDIAEGYSVSREKKESFPLTVTSAQKNPTAFYLCASSIRQATNQPQHFGDGTRLSIL.

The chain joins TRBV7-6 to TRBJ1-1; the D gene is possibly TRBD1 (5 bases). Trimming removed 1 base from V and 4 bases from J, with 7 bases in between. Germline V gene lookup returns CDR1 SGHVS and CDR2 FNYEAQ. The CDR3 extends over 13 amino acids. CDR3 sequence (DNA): TGTGCCAGCAGCTTAGGGACAACCACTGAAGCTTTCTTT. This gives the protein CASSLGTTTEAFF.

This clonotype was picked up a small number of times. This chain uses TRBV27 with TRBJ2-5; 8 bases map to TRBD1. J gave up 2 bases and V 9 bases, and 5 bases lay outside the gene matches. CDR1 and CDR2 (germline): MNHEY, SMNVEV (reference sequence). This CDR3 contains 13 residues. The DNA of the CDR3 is TGTGCCAGACCTGGACAGGGTCAAGAGACCCAGTACTTC. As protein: CARPGQGQETQYF.

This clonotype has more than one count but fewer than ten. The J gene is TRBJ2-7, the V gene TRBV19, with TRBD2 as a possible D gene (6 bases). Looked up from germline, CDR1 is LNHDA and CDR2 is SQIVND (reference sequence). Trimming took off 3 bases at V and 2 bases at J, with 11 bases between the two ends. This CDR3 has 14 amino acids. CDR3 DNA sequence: TGTGCCAGTAGTATCGGCGGGGTTGCCTACGAGCAGTACTTC. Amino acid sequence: CASSIGGVAYEQYF.

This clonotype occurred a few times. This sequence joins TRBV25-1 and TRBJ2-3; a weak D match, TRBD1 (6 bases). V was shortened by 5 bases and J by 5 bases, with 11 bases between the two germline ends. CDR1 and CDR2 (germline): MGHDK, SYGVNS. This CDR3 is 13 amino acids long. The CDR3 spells CASSIGDIDTQYF. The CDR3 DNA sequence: TGTGCCAGCAGTATCGGGGACATAGATACGCAGTATTTT.

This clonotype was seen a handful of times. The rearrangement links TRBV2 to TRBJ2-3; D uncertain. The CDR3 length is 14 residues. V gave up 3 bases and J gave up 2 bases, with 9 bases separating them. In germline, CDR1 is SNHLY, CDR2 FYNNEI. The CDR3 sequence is CASSDGRHTDTQYF. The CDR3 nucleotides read TGTGCCAGCAGTGATGGCAGACACACAGATACGCAGTATTTT.

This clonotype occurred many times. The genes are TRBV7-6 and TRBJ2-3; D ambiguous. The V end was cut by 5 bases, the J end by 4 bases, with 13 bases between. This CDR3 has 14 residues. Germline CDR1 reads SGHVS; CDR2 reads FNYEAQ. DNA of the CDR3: TGTGCCAGCAGCATCTCGACATGGGCAGATACGCAGTATTTT. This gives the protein CASSISTWADTQYF.

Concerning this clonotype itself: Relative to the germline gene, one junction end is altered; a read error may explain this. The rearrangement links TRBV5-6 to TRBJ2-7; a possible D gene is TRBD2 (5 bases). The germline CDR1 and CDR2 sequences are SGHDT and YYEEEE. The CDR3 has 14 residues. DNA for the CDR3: TGTGACAGCAGCTTGGCCGGAGGCAGGCACGAGCAGTACTTC. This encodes CDSSLAGGRHEQYF.

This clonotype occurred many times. CDR3 loop: CASSQARDRVSEQYF. DNA for the CDR3: TGCGCCAGCAGCCAAGCCCGGGACAGGGTATCCGAGCAGTACTTC. The J gene is TRBJ2-7, the V gene TRBV4-3; 9 bases line up with TRBD1. V gave up 1 base and J gave up 6 bases; unmatched junction bases: 7. Germline V gene lookup returns CDR1 LGHNA and CDR2 YSLEER. The CDR3 has 15 amino acids.

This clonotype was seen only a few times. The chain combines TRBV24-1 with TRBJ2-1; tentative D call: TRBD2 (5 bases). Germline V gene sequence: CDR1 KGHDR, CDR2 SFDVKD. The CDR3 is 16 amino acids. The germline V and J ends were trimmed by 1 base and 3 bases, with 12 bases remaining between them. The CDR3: CATSDFSEGFYNEQFF. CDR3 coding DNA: TGTGCCACCAGTGATTTTAGCGAAGGATTCTACAATGAGCAGTTCTTC.

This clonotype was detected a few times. CDR3 amino acids: CASSPPGVGNEQFF. CDR3 nucleotides: TGTGCCAGCAGCCCTCCAGGGGTGGGGAATGAGCAGTTCTTC. This chain links TRBV11-2 with TRBJ2-1; weak D call: TRBD1 (6 bases). This CDR3 is built from 14 residues. Trimming removed 5 bases from V and 7 bases from J, with 15 bases in between. Germline lookup yields CDR1 SGHAT and CDR2 FQNNGV.

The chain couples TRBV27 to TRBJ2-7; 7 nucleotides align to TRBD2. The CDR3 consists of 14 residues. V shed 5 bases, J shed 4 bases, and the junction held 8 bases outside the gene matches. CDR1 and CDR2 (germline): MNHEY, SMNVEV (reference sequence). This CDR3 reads CASSAAAGAYEQYF. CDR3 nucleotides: TGTGCCAGCAGTGCCGCGGCGGGAGCTTACGAGCAGTACTTC.

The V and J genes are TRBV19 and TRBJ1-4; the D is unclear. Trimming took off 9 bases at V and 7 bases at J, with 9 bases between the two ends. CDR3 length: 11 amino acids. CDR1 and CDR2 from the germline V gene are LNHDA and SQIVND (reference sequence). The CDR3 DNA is TGTGCCAGCAGCATGGGTGAAAAACTGTTTTTT. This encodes CASSMGEKLFF.

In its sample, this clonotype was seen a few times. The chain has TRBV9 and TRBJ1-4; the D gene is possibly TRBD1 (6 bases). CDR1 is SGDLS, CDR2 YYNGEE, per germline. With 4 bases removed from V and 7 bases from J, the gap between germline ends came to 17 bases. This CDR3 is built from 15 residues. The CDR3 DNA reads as TGTGCCAGCAGCCCAGGATGGGGGCTTGGTGAAAAACTGTTTTTT. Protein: CASSPGWGLGEKLFF. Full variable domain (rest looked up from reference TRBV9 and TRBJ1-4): DSGVTQTPKHLITATGQRVTLRCSPRSGDLSVYWYQQSLDQGLQFLIQYYNGEERAKGNILERFSAQQFPDLHSELNLSSLELGDSALYFCASSPGWGLGEKLFFGSGTQLSVL.